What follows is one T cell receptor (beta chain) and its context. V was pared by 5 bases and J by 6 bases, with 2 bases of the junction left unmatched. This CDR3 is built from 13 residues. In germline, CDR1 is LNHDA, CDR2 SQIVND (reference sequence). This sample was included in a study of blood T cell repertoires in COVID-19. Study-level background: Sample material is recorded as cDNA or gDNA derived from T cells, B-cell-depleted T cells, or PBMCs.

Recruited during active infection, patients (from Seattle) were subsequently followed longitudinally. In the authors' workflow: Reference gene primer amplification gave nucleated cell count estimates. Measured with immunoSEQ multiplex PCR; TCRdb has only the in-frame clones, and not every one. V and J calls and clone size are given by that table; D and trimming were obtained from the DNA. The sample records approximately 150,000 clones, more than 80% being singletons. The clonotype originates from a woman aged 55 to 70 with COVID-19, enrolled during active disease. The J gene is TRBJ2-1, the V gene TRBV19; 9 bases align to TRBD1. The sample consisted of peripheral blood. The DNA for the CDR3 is TGTGCCAGTAGTGTGGACAGGGGCAATGAGCAGTTCTTC. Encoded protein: CASSVDRGNEQFF. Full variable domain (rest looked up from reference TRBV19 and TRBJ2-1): DGGITQSPKYLFRKEGQNVTLSCEQNLNHDAMYWYRQDPGQGLRLIYYSQIVNDFQKGDIAEGYSVSREKKESFPLTVTSAQKNPTAFYLCASSVDRGNEQFFGPGTRLTVL.